Below are 23 T cell receptor beta chains sequenced from a single sample in a study of T cells in Graves' hyperthyroidism and ophthalmopathy (dated by TCRdb to about 2019). The library came from multiplex PCR. The instrument was an Illumina HiSeq 2000. The TCR beta CDR3 regions were amplified from RNA transcripts. The TCR CDR3 was subjected to a first round of RT-PCR using the HTBI primer set and the Qiagen OneStep RT-PCR kit. TCRdb ran its own pipeline on the public reads, namely fastp trimming at Q25 and MiXCR clone calling, and kept in-frame beta chains. Identical CDR3 proteins give one entry, which carries the most common genes and DNA. For this sample there are approximately 400,000 distinct CDR3 sequences; around 15% appear just once. The top ten hold about 19% of the sample. Material for sequencing was blood. Receptors were obtained from a young woman with Graves' ophthalmopathy.

This clonotype came up many times. The chain recombines TRBV7-9 with TRBJ2-5; maybe TRBD1 (6 bases). Per germline, CDR1 SEHNR and CDR2 FQNEAQ (reference sequence). Deletions cut 2 bases from V and 4 bases from J, with 11 bases between. This CDR3 is built from 14 residues. The CDR3 is CASSLSRGRETQYF. The CDR3 DNA reads TGTGCCAGCAGCTTAAGTAGGGGGAGAGAGACCCAGTACTTC.

This clonotype came up a few times. The chain has TRBV27 and TRBJ1-1; D gene unclear. The CDR3 runs 16 residues. The V gene lost 2 bases and the J gene lost 0 bases, with 13 bases spanning the gap. Looked up from germline, CDR1 is MNHEY and CDR2 is SMNVEV (reference sequence). CDR3 in amino acids: CASSLISPAVNTEAFF. The CDR3 nucleotides read TGTGCCAGCAGTTTAATTAGTCCGGCAGTGAACACTGAAGCTTTCTTT.

The J gene is TRBJ2-5, the V gene TRBV6-1; TRBD2 is a possible D gene (5 bases). Trimming removed 6 bases from V and 5 bases from J, with 10 bases in between. Per the germline V gene, CDR1 is MNHNS and CDR2 is SASEGT. This CDR3 has 12 residues. In DNA form, the CDR3 reads TGTGCCAGCAGGGGCGGGCCCGAGACCCAGTACTTC. This encodes CASRGGPETQYF.

About this clonotype itself: The junction departs from germline at one end; a sequencing error may be responsible. The chain links TRBV18 to TRBJ1-3; 8 positions match TRBD1. The CDR3 sequence is 16 residues long. Germline-derived CDR1 and CDR2 are KGHSH and LQKENI. As DNA, the CDR3 is TGTGCCAGCTCACCCGGACAGGGATGGTCTGGAGACACCATATATTTT. It encodes CASSPGQGWSGDTIYF.

The rearrangement joins TRBV5-1 to TRBJ2-3; no clear D. There are 15 residues in the CDR3. Germline V gene lookup returns CDR1 SGHRS and CDR2 YFSETQ. V lost 0 bases and J 0 bases, leaving 8 bases between the germline ends. This CDR3 reads CASSLDIPSTDTQYF. DNA for the CDR3: TGCGCCAGCAGCTTGGACATTCCCAGCACAGATACGCAGTATTTT.

V and J are TRBV19 and TRBJ2-3; no firm D call. CDR1 and CDR2 from the germline V gene are LNHDA and SQIVND (reference sequence). V gave up 5 bases and J gave up 5 bases, with 14 bases separating them. The CDR3 is 14 residues long. The CDR3 protein is CASSFRTPRDTQYF. The CDR3 DNA sequence: TGTGCCAGTAGTTTCCGGACCCCCAGAGATACGCAGTATTTT.

The CDR3 region has the DNA TGCAGTGCTAGAGGTCAGATGCGGGGGGGCTCCTACAATGAGCAGTTCTTC. Amino acids: CSARGQMRGGSYNEQFF. This rearrangement joins TRBV20-1 to TRBJ2-1, with TRBD2 identical over 9 bases. V lost 1 base and J lost 0; bases outside the gene matches: 7. Germline V gene lookup returns CDR1 DFQATT and CDR2 SNEGSKA (reference sequence). The CDR3 contains 17 residues.

In regard to this clonotype: This may stem from a read error, because a much larger clone lies one nucleotide away. V usage is TRBV20-1 and J usage is TRBJ2-5, with a tentative D call TRBD2 (6 bases). This CDR3 has 13 residues. CDR1 and CDR2 (germline): DFQATT, SNEGSKA (reference sequence). The CDR3 DNA reads as TGCAGTGCTGATCGGGACTCAGTCGAGACCCAGCACTTC. It translates to CSADRDSVETQHF.

This clonotype was counted at least ten times. The V and J genes are TRBV3-1 and TRBJ1-1; perhaps TRBD1 as D (6 bases). CDR3 length: 14 residues. Trimming cost V 4 bases and J 4 bases, with 13 bases left between them. The germline V gene has CDR1 LGHDT and CDR2 YNNKEL (reference sequence). This CDR3 reads CASSRGHLGTEAFF. The CDR3 DNA reads TGTGCCAGCAGCCGGGGACACCTGGGCACTGAAGCTTTCTTT.

The genes are TRBV6-2 or TRBV6-3 and TRBJ2-1; D gene unclear. This CDR3 spans 14 amino acids. Germline-derived CDR1 and CDR2 are MNHEY and SVGEGT. V lost 0 bases to trimming and J lost 6 bases, with 9 bases between them. The CDR3 DNA reads as TGTGCCAGCAGTTACTCTTGGGTGGCCAATGAGCAGTTCTTC. Translation: CASSYSWVANEQFF.

This clonotype showed up just a few times. The CDR3: CASSLLVGVYEQYF. CDR3 sequence (DNA): TGTGCCAGCAGCTTATTAGTTGGGGTCTACGAGCAGTACTTC. The rearrangement joins TRBV7-2 to TRBJ2-7; D gene uncertain. CDR3 length equals 14 residues. Looked up from germline, CDR1 is SGHTA and CDR2 is FQGNSA. The germline V and J ends were trimmed by 2 bases and 3 bases, with 11 bases remaining between them.

This clonotype showed up many times. The chain uses TRBV3-1 and TRBJ1-6, with D perhaps TRBD1 (5 bases). CDR1 and CDR2 (germline): LGHDT, YNNKEL (reference sequence). V lost 4 bases, J lost 12 bases, and 16 bases lay in between. This CDR3 contains 14 residues. The CDR3 DNA reads TGTGCCAGCAGCCCCCGCGGGGACCGGGTACCCCTCCACTTT. It specifies CASSPRGDRVPLHF.

The CDR3 region is CASSAKVLGNTEAFF. The CDR3 DNA sequence: TGTGCCAGCAGCGCCAAGGTTTTAGGGAACACTGAAGCTTTCTTT. The chain recombines TRBV6-1 with TRBJ1-1; D is ambiguous. V was cut by 6 bases and J by 1 base, with 15 bases left in between. Germline CDR1 is MNHNS and CDR2 is SASEGT. The length of the CDR3 is 15 residues.

This clonotype was seen repeatedly, ten times or more. CDR3 bases: TGTGCCAGCAGCACGCGACAGCTAGCCTACAATGAGCAGTTCTTC. Protein sequence: CASSTRQLAYNEQFF. The rearrangement uses TRBV7-2 and TRBJ2-1, with D perhaps TRBD1 (5 bases). V was trimmed by 5 bases and J by 2 bases, leaving 13 bases between them. There are 15 residues in the CDR3. CDR1 is SGHTA, CDR2 FQGNSA, per germline.

This clonotype appeared many times. CDR3 coding DNA: TGTGCCAGCAGTTACTCGATCTTACAACCTCTCAATGAGCAGTTCTTC. It translates to CASSYSILQPLNEQFF. The chain uses TRBV6-8 and TRBJ2-1; no definite D call. CDR3 length: 16 amino acids. Germline V CDR1 and CDR2: MNHGY, SAAAGT. V dropped 0 bases and J dropped 6 bases, with 15 bases sitting between them.

The V gene is TRBV29-1, the J gene TRBJ2-1, with D perhaps being TRBD1 or TRBD2 (6 bases each). Trimming took 6 bases from V and 0 from J, leaving 12 bases between them. The germline CDR1 and CDR2 sequences are SQVTM and ANQGSEA. There are 14 residues in the CDR3. CDR3 DNA: TGCAGCGTCGGAGGGGGGAACTCCTACAATGAGCAGTTCTTC. It translates to CSVGGGNSYNEQFF.

This rearrangement joins TRBV5-8 to TRBJ1-4, with 7 bases fitting TRBD1. The germline CDR1 and CDR2 sequences are SGHTS and YDEGEE. The CDR3 has 14 residues. With V trimmed by 7 bases and J by 7 bases, 10 bases remained unmatched. For the CDR3, the DNA is TGTGCCAGCGGGGAGACAGGGTGGAGTGAAAAACTGTTTTTT. This encodes CASGETGWSEKLFF.

This clonotype has at least ten counts. The chain is built from TRBV18 and TRBJ2-7; 7 bases are shared with TRBD2. V lost 4 bases and J lost 1; bases outside the gene matches: 7. This CDR3 has 15 residues. The germline CDR1 and CDR2 sequences are KGHSH and LQKENI. For the CDR3, the DNA is TGTGCCAGCTCACTCATATCAGCGGGGTCCTACGAGCAGTACTTC. Translating gives CASSLISAGSYEQYF.

The genes are TRBV19 and TRBJ2-1; no clear D gene. The CDR3 has 12 residues. Trimming removed 4 bases at V and 3 bases at J, with 4 bases between. From germline, CDR1 is LNHDA and CDR2 SQIVND (reference sequence). The CDR3, as DNA: TGTGCCAGTAGTACTTACTACAATGAGCAGTTCTTC. Its protein is CASSTYYNEQFF.

About this clonotype itself: A much larger clone lies a single base off, so this may be a read error. The chain employs TRBV28 and TRBJ1-2; the D is unclear. The CDR3 runs to 13 residues. Trimming took 8 bases from V and 4 from J, leaving 14 bases between them. CDR1 MDHEN and CDR2 SYDVKM come from the germline V gene. CDR3 sequence: CASGGSICYGYTF. For the CDR3, the DNA is TGTGCCAGCGGCGGGAGTATCTGCTATGGCTACACCTTC.

The chain has TRBV27 and TRBJ1-6; a weak D match, TRBD1 (5 bases). Trimming stripped 5 bases from V and 0 bases from J, with 11 bases between. The CDR3 has 16 residues. Germline V gives CDR1 MNHEY, CDR2 SMNVEV (reference sequence). CDR3 bases: TGTGCCAGCAGTCCCGTAAGGGGCTCCTATAATTCACCCCTCCACTTT. Translation gives CASSPVRGSYNSPLHF.

This clonotype was seen only a few times. This CDR3 reads CASSLFGDTEAFF. The CDR3 bases are TGTGCCAGCAGCCTATTCGGGGACACTGAAGCTTTCTTT. The chain has TRBV6-2 or TRBV6-3 and TRBJ1-1; D not resolved. This CDR3 region has 13 residues. CDR1 is MNHEY and CDR2 is SVGEGT in the germline V gene. The V end lost 6 bases, the J end lost 3 bases, and 11 bases lay between the germline ends.

This clonotype was seen repeatedly, ten times or more. The J gene is TRBJ1-1, the V gene TRBV6-1, with TRBD1 as a possible D gene (5 bases). Germline CDR1 reads MNHNS; CDR2 reads SASEGT. V lost 6 bases and J lost 1, with 12 bases in between. This CDR3 spans 14 amino acids. The CDR3 region has the DNA TGTGCCAGCAGCGCCGGGACGGCGAACACTGAAGCTTTCTTT. It codes for CASSAGTANTEAFF.